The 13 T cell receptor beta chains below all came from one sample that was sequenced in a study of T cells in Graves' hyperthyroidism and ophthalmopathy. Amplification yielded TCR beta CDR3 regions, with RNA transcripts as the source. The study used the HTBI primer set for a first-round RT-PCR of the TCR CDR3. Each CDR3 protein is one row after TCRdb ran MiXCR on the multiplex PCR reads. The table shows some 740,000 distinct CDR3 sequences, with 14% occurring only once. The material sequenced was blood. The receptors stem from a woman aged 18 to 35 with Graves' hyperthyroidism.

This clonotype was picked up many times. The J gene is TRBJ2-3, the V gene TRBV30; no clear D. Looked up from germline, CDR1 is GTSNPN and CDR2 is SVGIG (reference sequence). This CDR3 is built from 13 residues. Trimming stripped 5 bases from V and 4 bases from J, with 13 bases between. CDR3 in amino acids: CAWGVWTADTQYF. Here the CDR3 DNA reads TGTGCCTGGGGCGTTTGGACGGCAGATACGCAGTATTTT. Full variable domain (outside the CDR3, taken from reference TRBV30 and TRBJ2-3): SQTIHQWPATLVQPVGSPLSLECTVEGTSNPNLYWYRQAAGRGLQLLFYSVGIGQISSEVPQNLSASRPQDRQFILSSKKLLLSDSGFYLCAWGVWTADTQYFGPGTRLTVL.

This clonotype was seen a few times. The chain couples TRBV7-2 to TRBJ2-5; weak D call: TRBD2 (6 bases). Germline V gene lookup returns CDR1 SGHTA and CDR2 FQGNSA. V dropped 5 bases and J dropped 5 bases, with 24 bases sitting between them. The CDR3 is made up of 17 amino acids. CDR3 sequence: CASSRGIGGSLLETQYF. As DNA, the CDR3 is TGTGCCAGCAGCCGAGGGATTGGGGGGAGCCTGCTTGAGACCCAGTACTTC.

CDR3 sequence reads: CASSVHRGLNTEAFF. Here the CDR3 DNA reads TGCGCCAGCAGCGTCCACAGGGGACTGAACACTGAAGCTTTCTTT. The V and J genes are TRBV4-3 and TRBJ1-1; 7 bases map to TRBD1. The junction had 6 bases not matched to a gene; V was cut back by 5 bases and J by 0 bases. Germline CDR1 and CDR2: LGHNA and YSLEER. The CDR3 length is 15 residues.

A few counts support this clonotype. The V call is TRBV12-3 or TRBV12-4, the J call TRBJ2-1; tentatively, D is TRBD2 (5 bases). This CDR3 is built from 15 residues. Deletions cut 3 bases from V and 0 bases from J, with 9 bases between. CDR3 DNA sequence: TGTGCCAGCAGTTTCGCGGGTAGCTCCTACAATGAGCAGTTCTTC. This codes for CASSFAGSSYNEQFF.

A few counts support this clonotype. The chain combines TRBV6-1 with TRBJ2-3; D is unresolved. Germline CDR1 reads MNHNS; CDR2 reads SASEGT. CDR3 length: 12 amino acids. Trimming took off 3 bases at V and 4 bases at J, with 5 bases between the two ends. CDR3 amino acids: CASSEGPDTQYF. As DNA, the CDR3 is TGTGCCAGCAGTGAGGGCCCAGATACGCAGTATTTT.

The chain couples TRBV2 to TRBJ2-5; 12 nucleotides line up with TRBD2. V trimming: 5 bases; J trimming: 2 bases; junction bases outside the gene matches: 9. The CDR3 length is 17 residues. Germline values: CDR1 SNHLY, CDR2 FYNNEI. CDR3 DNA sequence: TGTGCCAGCAGTTACGGCGGACTAGCGGGGTTTCAAGAGACCCAGTACTTC. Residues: CASSYGGLAGFQETQYF. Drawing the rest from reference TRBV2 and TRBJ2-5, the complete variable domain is EPEVTQTPSHQVTQMGQEVILRCVPISNHLYFYWYRQILGQKVEFLVSFYNNEISEKSEIFDDQFSVERPDGSNFTLKIRSTKLEDSAMYFCASSYGGLAGFQETQYFGPGTRLLVL.

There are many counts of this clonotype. In nucleotides, the CDR3 is TGCAGTGCTACCCGCCGACTCAACTTACAGGATAAAACGAATCCCTACGAGCAGTACTTC. As protein: CSATRRLNLQDKTNPYEQYF. This chain uses TRBV20-1 with TRBJ2-7; possibly TRBD1 for D (5 bases). This CDR3 is 20 amino acids long. Germline V gives CDR1 DFQATT, CDR2 SNEGSKA (reference sequence). The ends were cut back, 4 bases at V and 2 bases at J, with 33 bases in the middle.

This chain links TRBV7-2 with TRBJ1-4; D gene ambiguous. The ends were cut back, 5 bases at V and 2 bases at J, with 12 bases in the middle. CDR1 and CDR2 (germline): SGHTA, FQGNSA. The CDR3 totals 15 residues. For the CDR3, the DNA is TGTGCCAGCAGCGATAGTGGGGTTACTAATGAAAAACTGTTTTTT. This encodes CASSDSGVTNEKLFF.

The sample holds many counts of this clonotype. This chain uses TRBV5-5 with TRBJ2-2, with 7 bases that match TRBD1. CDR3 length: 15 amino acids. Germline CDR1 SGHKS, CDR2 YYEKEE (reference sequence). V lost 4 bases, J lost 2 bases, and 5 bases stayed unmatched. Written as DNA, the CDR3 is TGTGCCAGCAGCCCCCGGGACAGAAACACCGGGGAGCTGTTTTTT. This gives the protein CASSPRDRNTGELFF.

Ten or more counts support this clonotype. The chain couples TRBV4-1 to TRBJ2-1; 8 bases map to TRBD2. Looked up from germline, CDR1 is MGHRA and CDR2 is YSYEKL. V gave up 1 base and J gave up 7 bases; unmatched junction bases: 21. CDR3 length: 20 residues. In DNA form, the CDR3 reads TGCGCCAGCAGCCAAGTCTTCCATCGCGCAGGGACTAGTGATGAGAATGAGCAGTTCTTC. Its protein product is CASSQVFHRAGTSDENEQFF.

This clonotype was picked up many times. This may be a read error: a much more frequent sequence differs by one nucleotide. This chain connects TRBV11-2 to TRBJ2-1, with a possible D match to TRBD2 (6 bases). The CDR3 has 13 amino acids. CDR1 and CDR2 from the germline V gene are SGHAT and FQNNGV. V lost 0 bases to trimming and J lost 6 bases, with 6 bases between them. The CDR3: CASSLEGGNEQFF. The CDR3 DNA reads TGTGCCAGCAGCTTAGAGGGGGGCAATGAGCAGTTCTTC.

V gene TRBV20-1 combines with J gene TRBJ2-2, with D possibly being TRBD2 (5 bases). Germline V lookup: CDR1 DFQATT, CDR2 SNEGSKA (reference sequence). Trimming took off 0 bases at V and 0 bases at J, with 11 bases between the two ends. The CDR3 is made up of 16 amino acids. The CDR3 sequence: CSARDVEGPNTGELFF. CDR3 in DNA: TGCAGTGCTAGAGATGTTGAGGGCCCGAACACCGGGGAGCTGTTTTTT.

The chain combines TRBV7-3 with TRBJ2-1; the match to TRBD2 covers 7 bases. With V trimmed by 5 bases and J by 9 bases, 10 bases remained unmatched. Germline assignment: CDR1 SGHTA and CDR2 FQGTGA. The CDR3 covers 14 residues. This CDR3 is CASSPLAGVSEQFF. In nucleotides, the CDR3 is TGTGCCAGCAGCCCTTTGGCGGGAGTTTCTGAGCAGTTCTTC.